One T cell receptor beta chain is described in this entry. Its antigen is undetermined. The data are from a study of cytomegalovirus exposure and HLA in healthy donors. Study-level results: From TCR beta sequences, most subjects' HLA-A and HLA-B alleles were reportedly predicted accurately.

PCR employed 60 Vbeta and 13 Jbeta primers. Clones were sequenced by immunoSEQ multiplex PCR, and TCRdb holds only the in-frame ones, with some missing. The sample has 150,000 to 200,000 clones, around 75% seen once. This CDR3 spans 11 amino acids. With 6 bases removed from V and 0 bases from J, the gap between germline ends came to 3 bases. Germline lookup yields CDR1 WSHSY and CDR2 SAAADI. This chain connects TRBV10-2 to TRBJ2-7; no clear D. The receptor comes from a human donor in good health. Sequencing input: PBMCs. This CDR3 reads CASRASYEQYF. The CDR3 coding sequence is TGCGCCAGCAGAGCCTCCTACGAGCAGTACTTC.